These 17 T cell receptor beta chains share one sample of origin, sequenced in a study of breast tumors, draining lymph nodes, adjacent tissues. MiXCR, run by TCRdb on the multiplex PCR reads, gives a single entry per CDR3 protein. The sample consists of fewer than 200,000 distinct CDR3 sequences, approximately 30% of them appearing once. The lymph nodes were axillary draining lymph nodes from breast cancer patients. Sequencing was performed on axillary lymph node tissue. These receptors were collected from a female donor with breast cancer. Some clones in this sample may be carry-over from other donors' samples.

This clonotype was recorded at least ten times. V gene TRBV20-1 combines with J gene TRBJ2-3; TRBD2 matches at 7 bases. The CDR3 is made up of 21 amino acids. V trimming: 0 bases; J trimming: 6 bases; junction bases outside the gene matches: 27. The V gene's germline CDR1 is DFQATT and CDR2 SNEGSKA (reference sequence). The CDR3 loop is CSARDPASPGGRELRGDTQYF. The CDR3 DNA reads TGCAGTGCTAGAGATCCCGCAAGCCCCGGGGGGAGGGAGCTACGAGGTGATACGCAGTATTTT.

The sample holds many counts of this clonotype. V usage is TRBV6-5 and J usage is TRBJ2-2, with 11 bases lining up with TRBD1. CDR1 is MNHEY and CDR2 is SVGAGI in the germline V gene. This CDR3 has 14 amino acids. V lost 6 bases to trimming and J lost 8 bases; unmatched junction nucleotides: 5. DNA for the CDR3: TGTGCCAGCAGCAGGACAGGGGGCTCAGGGGAGCTGTTTTTT. Translation: CASSRTGGSGELFF.

This clonotype has at least ten counts. The genes are TRBV20-1 and TRBJ1-2; D perhaps matches TRBD1 (6 bases). CDR3 size: 13 residues. Germline CDR1 DFQATT, CDR2 SNEGSKA (reference sequence). Trimming stripped 0 bases from V and 7 bases from J, with 12 bases between. The CDR3 sequence is CSAREATGPGYTF. In nucleotides, the CDR3 is TGCAGTGCTAGAGAAGCAACAGGGCCTGGCTACACCTTC.

This chain uses TRBV5-1 with TRBJ2-5, with D perhaps assigned TRBD1 or TRBD2 (7 bases each). The V and J ends lost 6 bases and 8 bases respectively, with 20 bases between them. The CDR3 loop spans 14 amino acids. The germline V gene encodes CDR1 SGHRS and CDR2 YFSETQ. The CDR3 sequence is CASTRQGGGDTQYF. The CDR3 DNA is TGCGCCAGCACCCGACAGGGCGGGGGAGACACCCAGTACTTC.

This clonotype was observed many times. The chain joins TRBV6-5 to TRBJ2-2; D is ambiguous. The CDR3 has 19 residues. Trimming left V 5 bases short and J 3 bases short, with 25 bases between. The germline V gene encodes CDR1 MNHEY and CDR2 SVGAGI. CDR3 sequence (DNA): TGTGCCAGCAGTGACGCCCTAATTCCGGGTTCATCCTACACCGGGGAGCTGTTTTTT. This translates into CASSDALIPGSSYTGELFF.

This clonotype was seen repeatedly, ten times or more. V usage is TRBV6-5 and J usage is TRBJ2-2, with TRBD2 matching 13 bases. The J segment lost 4 bases and the V segment lost 6 bases, leaving 2 bases of the junction unmatched. This CDR3 spans 15 amino acids. Looked up from germline, CDR1 is MNHEY and CDR2 is SVGAGI. The CDR3 coding sequence is TGTGCCAGCAGCTGGACTAGCGGGGGCACCGGGGAGCTGTTTTTT. This gives the protein CASSWTSGGTGELFF.

There are a few counts of this clonotype. J is TRBJ1-2 and V is TRBV6-6, with unresolved D. The CDR3 consists of 14 residues. The germline V gene encodes CDR1 MNHNY and CDR2 SVGAGI (reference sequence). Trimming took off 1 base at V and 4 bases at J, with 10 bases between the two ends. Here the CDR3 DNA reads TGTGCCAGCAGTTACTACCCCAGTTCCTATGGCTACACCTTC. Translation: CASSYYPSSYGYTF.

This clonotype was detected many times. This sequence joins TRBV9 and TRBJ2-7, with 9 bases fitting TRBD2. This CDR3 contains 15 residues. Germline V gives CDR1 SGDLS, CDR2 YYNGEE. The trim removed 2 bases at V and 0 bases at J, leaving 3 bases unmatched. The chain's CDR3 is CASSVGSGSSYEQYF. The CDR3 region has the DNA TGTGCCAGCAGCGTGGGTAGCGGGAGCTCCTACGAGCAGTACTTC. The full variable domain, rest sourced from reference TRBV9 and TRBJ2-7, is DSGVTQTPKHLITATGQRVTLRCSPRSGDLSVYWYQQSLDQGLQFLIQYYNGEERAKGNILERFSAQQFPDLHSELNLSSLELGDSALYFCASSVGSGSSYEQYFGPGTRLTVT.

This chain connects TRBV12-3 or TRBV12-4 to TRBJ2-5; D tentatively reads TRBD1 or TRBD2 (5 bases each). Trimming removed 2 bases from V and 5 bases from J, with 9 bases in between. The CDR3 length is 13 residues. CDR3 in amino acids: CASSLSEGETQYF. For the CDR3, the DNA is TGTGCCAGCAGTTTATCCGAGGGGGAGACCCAGTACTTC.

This clonotype was seen a handful of times. A much more abundant neighbour one base away suggests this may be a read error. The chain combines TRBV20-1 with TRBJ2-7; D tentatively reads TRBD1 or TRBD2 (6 bases each). Looked up from germline, CDR1 is DFQATT and CDR2 is SNEGSKA (reference sequence). The CDR3 totals 14 residues. The CDR3 loop reads CSANRAGDSSEQYF. Written as DNA, the CDR3 is TGCAGTGCCAATCGGGCAGGGGACTCCTCCGAGCAGTACTTC.

This clonotype was recorded many times. The chain couples TRBV7-9 to TRBJ2-1; D may be TRBD1 (6 bases). Per the germline V gene, CDR1 is SEHNR and CDR2 is FQNEAQ (reference sequence). Trimming stripped 1 base from V and 4 bases from J, with 17 bases between. The CDR3 runs to 17 residues. CDR3 bases: TGTGCCAGCAGCTTAGTGGGGCCGGGACACCCTTACAATGAGCAGTTCTTC. Translation gives CASSLVGPGHPYNEQFF.

This chain links TRBV28 with TRBJ2-7; 7 bases align to TRBD1. J was trimmed by 6 bases and V by 5 bases; bases with no gene match: 4. The germline V gene encodes CDR1 MDHEN and CDR2 SYDVKM. The CDR3 runs to 12 residues. In nucleotides, the CDR3 is TGTGCCAGCAGTCCTACAGGGGTCGAGCAGTACTTC. This gives the protein CASSPTGVEQYF.

The chain is built from TRBV20-1 and TRBJ2-6; 10 bases are a match to TRBD2. The junction had 0 bases not matched to a gene; V was cut back by 0 bases and J by 4 bases. CDR1 and CDR2 (germline): DFQATT, SNEGSKA (reference sequence). CDR3 length: 15 residues. The CDR3 bases are TGCAGTGCTAGAGAGGGACTAGCGGGGGCCAACGTCCTGACTTTC. Amino acid sequence: CSAREGLAGANVLTF.

This clonotype came up a few times. The chain is built from TRBV7-3 and TRBJ2-3; 11 nucleotides match TRBD2. The germline CDR1 and CDR2 sequences are SGHTA and FQGTGA. The CDR3 extends over 19 amino acids. The J segment lost 4 bases and the V segment lost 0 bases, leaving 12 bases of the junction unmatched. The CDR3 DNA is TGTGCCAGCAGCTTAACCGGTTCTAGCGGGGGGATAAGCCCAGATACGCAGTATTTT. This codes for CASSLTGSSGGISPDTQYF.

This clonotype came up a few times. The chain joins TRBV19 to TRBJ2-4, with D perhaps TRBD1 (6 bases). CDR3 size: 16 residues. V was pared by 3 bases and J by 0 bases, with 12 bases between. Germline lookup yields CDR1 LNHDA and CDR2 SQIVND (reference sequence). As DNA, the CDR3 is TGTGCCAGTAGTATTGGACAGCCTAGAGCCAAAAACATTCAGTACTTC. Residues: CASSIGQPRAKNIQYF.

This clonotype has ten or more counts. The chain employs TRBV7-2 and TRBJ1-4, with D perhaps TRBD1 (6 bases). Trimming shortened V by 5 bases and J by 7 bases, and 8 bases separated the two germline ends. The CDR3 is 12 residues long. Per germline, CDR1 SGHTA and CDR2 FQGNSA. The CDR3: CASSLTGEKLFF. CDR3 nucleotide sequence: TGTGCCAGCAGCCTGACAGGTGAAAAACTGTTTTTT. Based on the CDR3 plus reference TRBV7-2 and TRBJ1-4, the full variable domain is GAGVSQSPSNKVTEKGKDVELRCDPISGHTALYWYRQSLGQGLEFLIYFQGNSAPDKSGLPSDRFSAERTGGSVSTLTIQRTQQEDSAVYLCASSLTGEKLFFGSGTQLSVL.

The J gene is TRBJ2-1, the V gene TRBV15; D might be TRBD1 (6 bases). The V end was cut by 5 bases, the J end by 0 bases, with 11 bases between. The CDR3 loop spans 15 amino acids. Per the germline V gene, CDR1 is LNHNV and CDR2 is YYDKDF (reference sequence). The CDR3, as DNA: TGTGCCACCAGCTGGGAACAGGGCTCCTACAATGAGCAGTTCTTC. Amino acids: CATSWEQGSYNEQFF.